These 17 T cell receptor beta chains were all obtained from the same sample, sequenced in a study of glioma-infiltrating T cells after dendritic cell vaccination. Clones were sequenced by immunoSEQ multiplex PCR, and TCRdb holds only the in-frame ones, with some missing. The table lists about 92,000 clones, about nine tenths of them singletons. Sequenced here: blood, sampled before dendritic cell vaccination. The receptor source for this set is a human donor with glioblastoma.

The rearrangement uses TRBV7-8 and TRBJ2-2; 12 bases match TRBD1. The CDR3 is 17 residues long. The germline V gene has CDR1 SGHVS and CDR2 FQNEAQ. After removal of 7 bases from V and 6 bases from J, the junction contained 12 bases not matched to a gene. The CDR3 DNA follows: TGTGCCAGCACCCAGGGACAGGGGGCCTCGAGGGCCGGGGAGCTGTTTTTT. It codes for CASTQGQGASRAGELFF.

The CDR3, as DNA: TGTGCCAGTAGTTCCAGGACAGGGGGCGGCCTCTATGGTGGCTACACCTTC. Protein product: CASSSRTGGGLYGGYTF. The rearrangement joins TRBV19 to TRBJ1-2; 11 nucleotides match TRBD1. V lost 5 bases to trimming and J lost 7 bases; unmatched junction nucleotides: 15. Germline CDR1 is LNHDA and CDR2 is SQIVND (reference sequence). The CDR3 has 17 residues. Complete variable domain (other parts from reference TRBV19 and TRBJ1-2): DGGITQSPKYLFRKEGQNVTLSCEQNLNHDAMYWYRQDPGQGLRLIYYSQIVNDFQKGDIAEGYSVSREKKESFPLTVTSAQKNPTAFYLCASSSRTGGGLYGGYTFGSGTRLTVV.

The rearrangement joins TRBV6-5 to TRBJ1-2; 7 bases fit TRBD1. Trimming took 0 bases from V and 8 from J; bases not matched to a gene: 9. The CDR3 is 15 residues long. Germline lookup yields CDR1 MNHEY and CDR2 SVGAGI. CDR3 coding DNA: TGTGCCAGCAGTTACTCATGGGACAGTACGGGGGGCTACACCTTC. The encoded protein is CASSYSWDSTGGYTF.

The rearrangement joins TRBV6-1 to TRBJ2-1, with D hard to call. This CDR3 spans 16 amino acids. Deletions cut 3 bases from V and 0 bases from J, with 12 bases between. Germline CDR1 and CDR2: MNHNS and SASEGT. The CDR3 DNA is TGTGCCAGCAGTGACATCACGTCTAGCTCCTACAATGAGCAGTTCTTC. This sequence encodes CASSDITSSSYNEQFF.

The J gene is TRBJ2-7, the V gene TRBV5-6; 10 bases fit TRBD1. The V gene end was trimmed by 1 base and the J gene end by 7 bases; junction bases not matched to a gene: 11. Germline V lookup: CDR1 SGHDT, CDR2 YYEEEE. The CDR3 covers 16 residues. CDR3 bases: TGTGCCAGCAGCTTGAACGCAGACAGGGGGCGACGGGAGCAGTACTTC. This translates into CASSLNADRGRREQYF. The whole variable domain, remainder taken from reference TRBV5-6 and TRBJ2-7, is DAGVTQSPTHLIKTRGQQVTLRCSPKSGHDTVSWYQQALGQGPQFIFQYYEEEERQRGNFPDRFSGHQFPNYSSELNVNALLLGDSALYLCASSLNADRGRREQYFGPGTRLTVT.

This CDR3 reads CASSLLDSPSYEQYF. CDR3 sequence (DNA): TGTGCCAGCAGCTTACTGGACAGTCCCTCCTACGAGCAGTACTTC. The chain joins TRBV7-9 to TRBJ2-7; D may be TRBD1 (6 bases). Trimming left V 2 bases short and J 0 bases short, with 11 bases between. CDR3 length: 15 amino acids. Per germline, CDR1 SEHNR and CDR2 FQNEAQ (reference sequence). Drawing the rest from reference TRBV7-9 and TRBJ2-7, the complete variable domain is DTGVSQNPRHKITKRGQNVTFRCDPISEHNRLYWYRQTLGQGPEFLTYFQNEAQLEKSRLLSDRFSAERPKGSFSTLEIQRTEQGDSAMYLCASSLLDSPSYEQYFGPGTRLTVT.

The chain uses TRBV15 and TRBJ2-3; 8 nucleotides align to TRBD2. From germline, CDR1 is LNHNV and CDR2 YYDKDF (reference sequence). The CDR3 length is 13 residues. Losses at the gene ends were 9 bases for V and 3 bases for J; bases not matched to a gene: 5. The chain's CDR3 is CATKRGGTDTQYF. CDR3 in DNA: TGTGCCACTAAACGGGGGGGAACAGATACGCAGTATTTT.

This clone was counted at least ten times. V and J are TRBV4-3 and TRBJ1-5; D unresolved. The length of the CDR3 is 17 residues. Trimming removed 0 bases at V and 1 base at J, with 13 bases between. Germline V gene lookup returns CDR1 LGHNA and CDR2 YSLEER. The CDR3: CASSQDAAGRSNQPQHF. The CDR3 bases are TGCGCCAGCAGCCAAGATGCCGCGGGCAGGAGCAATCAGCCCCAGCATTTT.

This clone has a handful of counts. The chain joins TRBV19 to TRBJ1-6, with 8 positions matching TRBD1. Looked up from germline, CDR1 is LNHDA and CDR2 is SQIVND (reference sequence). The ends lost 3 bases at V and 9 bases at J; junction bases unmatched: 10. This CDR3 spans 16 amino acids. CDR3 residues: CASSMPRGQIGSPLHF. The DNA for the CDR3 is TGTGCCAGTAGTATGCCCAGGGGGCAGATCGGTTCACCCCTCCACTTT.

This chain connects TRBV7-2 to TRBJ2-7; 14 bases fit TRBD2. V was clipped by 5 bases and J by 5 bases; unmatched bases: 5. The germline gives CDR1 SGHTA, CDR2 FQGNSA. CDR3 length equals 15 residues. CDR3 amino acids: CASSPGTSGSDEQYF. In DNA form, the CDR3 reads TGTGCCAGCAGCCCCGGGACTAGCGGGAGTGACGAGCAGTACTTC.

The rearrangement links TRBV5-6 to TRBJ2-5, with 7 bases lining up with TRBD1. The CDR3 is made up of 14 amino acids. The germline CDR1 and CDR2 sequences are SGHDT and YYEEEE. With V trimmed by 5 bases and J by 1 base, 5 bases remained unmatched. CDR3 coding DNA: TGTGCCAGCAGTAACGGACAGGTCCAAGAGACCCAGTACTTC. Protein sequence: CASSNGQVQETQYF.

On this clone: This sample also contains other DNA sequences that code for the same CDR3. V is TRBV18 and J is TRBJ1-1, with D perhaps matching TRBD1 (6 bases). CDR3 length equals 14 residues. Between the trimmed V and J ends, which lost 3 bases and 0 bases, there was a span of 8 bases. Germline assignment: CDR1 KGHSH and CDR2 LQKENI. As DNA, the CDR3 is TGTGCCAGCTCACCGGACAGCCTGAACACTGAAGCTTTCTTT. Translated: CASSPDSLNTEAFF. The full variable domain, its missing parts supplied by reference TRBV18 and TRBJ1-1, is NAGVMQNPRHLVRRRGQEARLRCSPMKGHSHVYWYRQLPEEGLKFMVYLQKENIIDESGMPKERFSAEFPKEGPSILRIQQVVRGDSAAYFCASSPDSLNTEAFFGQGTRLTVV.

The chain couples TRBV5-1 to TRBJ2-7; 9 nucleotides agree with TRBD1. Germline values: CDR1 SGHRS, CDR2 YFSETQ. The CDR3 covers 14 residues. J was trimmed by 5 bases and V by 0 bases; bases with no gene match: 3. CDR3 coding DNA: TGCGCCAGCAGCTTGGGGGGGACAGGGAACGAGCAGTACTTC. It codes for CASSLGGTGNEQYF. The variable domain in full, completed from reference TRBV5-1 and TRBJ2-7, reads KAGVTQTPRYLIKTRGQQVTLSCSPISGHRSVSWYQQTPGQGLQFLFEYFSETQRNKGNFPGRFSGRQFSNSRSEMNVSTLELGDSALYLCASSLGGTGNEQYFGPGTRLTVT.

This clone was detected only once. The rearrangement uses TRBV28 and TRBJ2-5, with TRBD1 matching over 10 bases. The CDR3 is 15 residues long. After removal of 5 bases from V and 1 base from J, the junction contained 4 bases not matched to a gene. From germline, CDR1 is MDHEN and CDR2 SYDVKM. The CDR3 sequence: CASSTRTGGQETQYF. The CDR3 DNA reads TGTGCCAGCAGTACGCGGACAGGGGGCCAAGAGACCCAGTACTTC. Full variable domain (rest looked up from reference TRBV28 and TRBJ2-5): DVKVTQSSRYLVKRTGEKVFLECVQDMDHENMFWYRQDPGLGLRLIYFSYDVKMKEKGDIPEGYSVSREKKERFSLILESASTNQTSMYLCASSTRTGGQETQYFGPGTRLLVL.

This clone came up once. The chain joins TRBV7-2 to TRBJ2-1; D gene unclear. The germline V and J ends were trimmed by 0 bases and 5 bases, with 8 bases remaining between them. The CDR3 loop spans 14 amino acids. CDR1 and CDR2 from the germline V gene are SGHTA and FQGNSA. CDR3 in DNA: TGTGCCAGCAGCTTAGCTAACTACAACAATGAGCAGTTCTTC. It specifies CASSLANYNNEQFF.

This CDR3 reads CASSRDGTVLQETQYF. The DNA of the CDR3 is TGTGCCAGCAGCCGAGACGGGACAGTACTACAAGAGACCCAGTACTTC. This sequence joins TRBV28 and TRBJ2-5, with 7 bases lining up with TRBD1. Germline trimming cut 6 bases from V and 2 bases from J; bases unmatched to any gene: 12. The CDR3 loop spans 16 amino acids. The germline gives CDR1 MDHEN, CDR2 SYDVKM.

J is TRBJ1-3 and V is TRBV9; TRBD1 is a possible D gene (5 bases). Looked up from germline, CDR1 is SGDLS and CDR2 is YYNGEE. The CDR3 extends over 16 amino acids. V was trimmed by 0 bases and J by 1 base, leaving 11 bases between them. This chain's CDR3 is CASSVGGGPSGNTIYF. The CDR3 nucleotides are TGTGCCAGCAGCGTAGGGGGGGGACCTTCTGGAAACACCATATATTTT.